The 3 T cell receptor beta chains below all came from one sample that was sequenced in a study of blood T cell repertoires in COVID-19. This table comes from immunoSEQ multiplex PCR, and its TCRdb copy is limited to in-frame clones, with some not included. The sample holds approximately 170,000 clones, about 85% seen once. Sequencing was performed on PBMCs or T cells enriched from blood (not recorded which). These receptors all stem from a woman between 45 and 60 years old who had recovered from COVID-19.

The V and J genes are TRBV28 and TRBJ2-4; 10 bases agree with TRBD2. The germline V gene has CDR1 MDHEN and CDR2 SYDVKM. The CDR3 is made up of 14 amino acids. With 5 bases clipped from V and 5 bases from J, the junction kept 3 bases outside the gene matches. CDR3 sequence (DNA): TGTGCCAGCAGTACAGCGGGGGGGGAAAACATTCAGTACTTC. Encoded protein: CASSTAGGENIQYF.

The CDR3 region is CASSRGGIGDTQYF. The CDR3, as DNA: TGTGCCAGCAGCCGGGGGGGGATCGGCGATACGCAGTATTTT. The chain joins TRBV28 to TRBJ2-3, with TRBD2 matching 8 bases. This CDR3 is built from 14 residues. Trimming cost V 6 bases and J 6 bases; bases outside gene matches: 8. Germline assignment: CDR1 MDHEN and CDR2 SYDVKM.

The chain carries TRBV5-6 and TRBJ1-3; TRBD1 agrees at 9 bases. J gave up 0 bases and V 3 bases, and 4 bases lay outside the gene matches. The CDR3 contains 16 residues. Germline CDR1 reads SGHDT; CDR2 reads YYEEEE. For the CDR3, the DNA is TGTGCCAGCAGCTCGACAGGGGGACACTCTGGAAACACCATATATTTT. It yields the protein CASSSTGGHSGNTIYF.